This T cell receptor (beta chain) was identified during a study of blood T cell repertoires in COVID-19. Study-level background: Both acute and convalescent COVID-19 samples were obtained from the United States, Italy and Spain. From T cells, B-cell-depleted T cells, or PBMCs came the material, which was cDNA or gDNA.

As handled by the study authors: The assay estimated nucleated cells by amplifying reference gene primers. Measured with immunoSEQ multiplex PCR; TCRdb has only the in-frame clones, and not every one. That table gives V, J and clone size, and the DNA gave D and trimming. The sample includes over 85,000 clones, roughly 82% of them seen just once. This clone was observed a few times. The CDR3 has 15 residues. CDR1 and CDR2 from the germline V gene are SNHLY and FYNNEI. Trimming took off 1 base at V and 1 base at J, with 10 bases between the two ends. The receptor was derived from a woman aged 55 to 70 with acute or convalescent COVID-19. The specimen was peripheral blood. The chain recombines TRBV2 with TRBJ1-2, with D possibly TRBD1 on 5 matching bases. The CDR3 nucleotides are TGTGCCAGCAGTGAAGGGCCAGGGCTTAACTATGGCTACACCTTC. Translated, it gives CASSEGPGLNYGYTF. Full variable domain (remainder filled in from reference TRBV2 and TRBJ1-2): EPEVTQTPSHQVTQMGQEVILRCVPISNHLYFYWYRQILGQKVEFLVSFYNNEISEKSEIFDDQFSVERPDGSNFTLKIRSTKLEDSAMYFCASSEGPGLNYGYTFGSGTRLTVV.